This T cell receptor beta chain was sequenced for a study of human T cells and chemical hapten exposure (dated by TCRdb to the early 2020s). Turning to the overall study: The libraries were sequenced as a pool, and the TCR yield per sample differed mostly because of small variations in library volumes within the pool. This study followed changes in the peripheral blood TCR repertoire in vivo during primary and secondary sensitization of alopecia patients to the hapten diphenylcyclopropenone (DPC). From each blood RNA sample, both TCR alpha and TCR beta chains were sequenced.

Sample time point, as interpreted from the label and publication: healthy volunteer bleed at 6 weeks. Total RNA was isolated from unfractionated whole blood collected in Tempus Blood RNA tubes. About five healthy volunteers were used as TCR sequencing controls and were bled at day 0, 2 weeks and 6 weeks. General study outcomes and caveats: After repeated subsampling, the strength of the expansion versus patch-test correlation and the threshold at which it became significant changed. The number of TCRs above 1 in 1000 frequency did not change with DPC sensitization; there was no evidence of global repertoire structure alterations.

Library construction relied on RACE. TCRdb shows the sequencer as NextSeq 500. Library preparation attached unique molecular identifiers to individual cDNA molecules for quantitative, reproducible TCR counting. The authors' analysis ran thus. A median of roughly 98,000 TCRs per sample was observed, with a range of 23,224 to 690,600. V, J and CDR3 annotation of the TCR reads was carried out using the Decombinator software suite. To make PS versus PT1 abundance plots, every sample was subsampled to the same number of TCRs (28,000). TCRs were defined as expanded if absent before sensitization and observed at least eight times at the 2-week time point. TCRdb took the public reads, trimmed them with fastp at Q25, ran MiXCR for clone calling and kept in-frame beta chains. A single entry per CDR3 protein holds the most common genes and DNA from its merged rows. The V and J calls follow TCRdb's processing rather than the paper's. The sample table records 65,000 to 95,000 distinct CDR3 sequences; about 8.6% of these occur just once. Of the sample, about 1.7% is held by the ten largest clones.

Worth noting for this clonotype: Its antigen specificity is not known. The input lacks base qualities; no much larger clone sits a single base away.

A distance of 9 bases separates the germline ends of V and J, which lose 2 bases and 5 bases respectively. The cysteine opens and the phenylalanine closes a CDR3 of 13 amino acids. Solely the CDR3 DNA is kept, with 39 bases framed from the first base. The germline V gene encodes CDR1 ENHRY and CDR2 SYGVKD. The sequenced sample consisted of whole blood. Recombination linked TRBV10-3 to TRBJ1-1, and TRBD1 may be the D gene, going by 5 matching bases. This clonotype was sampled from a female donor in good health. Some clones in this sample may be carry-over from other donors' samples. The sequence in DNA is TGTGCCATCAGTGAGGTGGGGGGGACTGAAGCTTTCTTT. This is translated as CAISEVGGTEAFF.